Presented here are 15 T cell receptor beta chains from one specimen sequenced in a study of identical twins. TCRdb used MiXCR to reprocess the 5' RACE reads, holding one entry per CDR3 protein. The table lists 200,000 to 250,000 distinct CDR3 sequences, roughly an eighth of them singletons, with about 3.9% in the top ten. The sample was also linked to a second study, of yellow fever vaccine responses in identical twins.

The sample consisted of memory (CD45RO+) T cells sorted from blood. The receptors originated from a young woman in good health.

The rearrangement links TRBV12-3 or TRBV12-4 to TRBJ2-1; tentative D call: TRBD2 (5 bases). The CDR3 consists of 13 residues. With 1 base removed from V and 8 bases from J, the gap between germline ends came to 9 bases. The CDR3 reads CASSLGTQDEQFF. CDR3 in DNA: TGTGCCAGCAGTTTAGGGACTCAGGATGAGCAGTTCTTC.

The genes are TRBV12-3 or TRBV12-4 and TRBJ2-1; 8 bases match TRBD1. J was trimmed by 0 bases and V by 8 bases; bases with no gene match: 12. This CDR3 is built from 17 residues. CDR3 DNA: TGTGCCAGCGAGGGACAGGTAGACGAGAGCTCCTACAATGAGCAGTTCTTC. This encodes CASEGQVDESSYNEQFF.

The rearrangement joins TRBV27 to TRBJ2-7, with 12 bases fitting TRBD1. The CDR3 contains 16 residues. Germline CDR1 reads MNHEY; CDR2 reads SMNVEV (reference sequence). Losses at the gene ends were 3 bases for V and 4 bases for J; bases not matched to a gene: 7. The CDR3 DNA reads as TGTGCCAGCAGTTTTTTTGGGACAGGGGGCGGTTACGAGCAGTACTTC. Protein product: CASSFFGTGGGYEQYF.

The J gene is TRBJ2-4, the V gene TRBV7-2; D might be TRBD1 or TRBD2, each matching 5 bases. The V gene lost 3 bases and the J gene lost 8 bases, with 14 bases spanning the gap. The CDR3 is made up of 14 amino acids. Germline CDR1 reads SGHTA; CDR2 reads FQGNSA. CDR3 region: CASSFGGDSDIQYF. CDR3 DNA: TGTGCCAGCAGCTTTGGGGGAGATTCGGACATTCAGTACTTC.

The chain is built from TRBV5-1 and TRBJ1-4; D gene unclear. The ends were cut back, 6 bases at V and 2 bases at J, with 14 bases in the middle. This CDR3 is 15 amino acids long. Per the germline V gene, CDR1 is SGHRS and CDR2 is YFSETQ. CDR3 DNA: TGCGCCAGCACGTACCAAGGAGAGACTAATGAAAAACTGTTTTTT. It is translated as CASTYQGETNEKLFF.

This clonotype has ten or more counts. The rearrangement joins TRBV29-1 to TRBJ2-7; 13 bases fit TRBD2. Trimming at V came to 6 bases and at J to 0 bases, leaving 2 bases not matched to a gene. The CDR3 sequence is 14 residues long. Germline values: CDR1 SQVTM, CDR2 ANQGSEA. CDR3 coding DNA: TGCAGCGTCCGGACTAGCGGGAGCTCCTACGAGCAGTACTTC. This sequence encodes CSVRTSGSSYEQYF.

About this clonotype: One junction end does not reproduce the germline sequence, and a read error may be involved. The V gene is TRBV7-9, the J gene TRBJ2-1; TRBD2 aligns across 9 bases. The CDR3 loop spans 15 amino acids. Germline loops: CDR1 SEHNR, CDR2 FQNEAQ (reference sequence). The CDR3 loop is CASNLAGAGWNEQFF. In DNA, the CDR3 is TGTGCCAGCAACTTAGCGGGGGCAGGGTGGAATGAGCAGTTCTTC.

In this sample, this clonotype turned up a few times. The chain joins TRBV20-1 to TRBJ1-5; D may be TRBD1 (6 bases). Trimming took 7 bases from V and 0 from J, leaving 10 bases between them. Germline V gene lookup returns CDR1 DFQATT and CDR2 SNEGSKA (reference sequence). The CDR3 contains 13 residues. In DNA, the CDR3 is TGCAGTGTTTCGGGACATAGCAATCAGCCCCAGCATTTT. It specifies CSVSGHSNQPQHF.

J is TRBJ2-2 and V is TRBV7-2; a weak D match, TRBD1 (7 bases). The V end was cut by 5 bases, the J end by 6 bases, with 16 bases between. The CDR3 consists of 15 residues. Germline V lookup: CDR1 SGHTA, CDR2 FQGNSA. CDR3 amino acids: CASSPGDRDSGELFF. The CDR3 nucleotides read TGTGCCAGCAGCCCGGGAGACAGGGATTCCGGGGAGCTGTTTTTT.

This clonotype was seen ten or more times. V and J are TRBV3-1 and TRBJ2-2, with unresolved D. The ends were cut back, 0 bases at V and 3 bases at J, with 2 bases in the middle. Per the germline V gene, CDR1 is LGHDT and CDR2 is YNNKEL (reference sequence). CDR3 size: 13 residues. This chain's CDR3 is CASSQDDTGELFF. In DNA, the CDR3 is TGTGCCAGCAGCCAAGATGACACCGGGGAGCTGTTTTTT.

In DNA, the CDR3 is TGCAGTGCTCTCGACAGGAGCGGAGCTTTCTTT. The encoded protein is CSALDRSGAFF. V gene TRBV20-1 combines with J gene TRBJ1-1; perhaps TRBD1 as D (6 bases). V was cut by 5 bases and J by 10 bases, with 14 bases left in between. The CDR3 is made up of 11 amino acids. Germline V gene lookup returns CDR1 DFQATT and CDR2 SNEGSKA (reference sequence).

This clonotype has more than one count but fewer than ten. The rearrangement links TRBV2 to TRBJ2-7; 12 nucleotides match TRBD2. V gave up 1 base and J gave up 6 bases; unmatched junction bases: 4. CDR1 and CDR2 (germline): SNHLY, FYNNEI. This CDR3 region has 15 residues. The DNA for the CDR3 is TGTGCCAGCAGTGAAGGTCCTAGCGGGAGGGGCGAGCAGTACTTC. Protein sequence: CASSEGPSGRGEQYF.

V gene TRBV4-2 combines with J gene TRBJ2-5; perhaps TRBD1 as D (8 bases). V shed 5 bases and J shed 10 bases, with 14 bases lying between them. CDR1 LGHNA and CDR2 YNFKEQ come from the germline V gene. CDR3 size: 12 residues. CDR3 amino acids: CASSAYRGGQYF. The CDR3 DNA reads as TGTGCCAGCAGCGCATACAGGGGGGGCCAGTACTTC.

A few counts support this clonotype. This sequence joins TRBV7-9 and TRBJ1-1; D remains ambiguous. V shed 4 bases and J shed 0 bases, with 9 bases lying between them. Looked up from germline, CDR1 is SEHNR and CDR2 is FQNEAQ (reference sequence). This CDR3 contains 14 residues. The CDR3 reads CASSYAGVNTEAFF. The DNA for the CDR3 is TGTGCCAGCAGCTATGCTGGGGTGAACACTGAAGCTTTCTTT.

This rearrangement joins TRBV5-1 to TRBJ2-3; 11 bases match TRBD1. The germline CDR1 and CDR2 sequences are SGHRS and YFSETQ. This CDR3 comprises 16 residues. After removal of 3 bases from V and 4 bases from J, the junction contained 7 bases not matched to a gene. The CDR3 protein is CASSSTGTGGSDTQYF. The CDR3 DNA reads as TGCGCCAGCAGCTCGACCGGGACAGGGGGTTCAGATACGCAGTATTTT. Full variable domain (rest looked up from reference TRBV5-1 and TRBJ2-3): KAGVTQTPRYLIKTRGQQVTLSCSPISGHRSVSWYQQTPGQGLQFLFEYFSETQRNKGNFPGRFSGRQFSNSRSEMNVSTLELGDSALYLCASSSTGTGGSDTQYFGPGTRLTVL.